This TCR beta chain comes out of a study of early T cells in non-severe SARS-CoV-2 infection. The length of the CDR3 is 11 residues. The germline V gene encodes CDR1 ENHRY and CDR2 SYGVKD. With 10 bases removed from V and 7 bases from J, the gap between germline ends came to 11 bases. A single record per CDR3 protein comes from TCRdb applying MiXCR to the 5' RACE reads. Among about 56,000 distinct CDR3 sequences listed, more than 13% were seen once. The chain combines TRBV10-3 with TRBJ1-5; maybe TRBD1 (6 bases). The receptor was derived from an adult who was a healthcare worker with PCR-confirmed SARS-CoV-2 infection or an uninfected control (not recorded which). The material was whole blood, obtained at baseline. The CDR3 coding sequence is TGTGCCACGGGGGCGGGACAGCCCCAGCATTTT. Translation: CATGAGQPQHF.